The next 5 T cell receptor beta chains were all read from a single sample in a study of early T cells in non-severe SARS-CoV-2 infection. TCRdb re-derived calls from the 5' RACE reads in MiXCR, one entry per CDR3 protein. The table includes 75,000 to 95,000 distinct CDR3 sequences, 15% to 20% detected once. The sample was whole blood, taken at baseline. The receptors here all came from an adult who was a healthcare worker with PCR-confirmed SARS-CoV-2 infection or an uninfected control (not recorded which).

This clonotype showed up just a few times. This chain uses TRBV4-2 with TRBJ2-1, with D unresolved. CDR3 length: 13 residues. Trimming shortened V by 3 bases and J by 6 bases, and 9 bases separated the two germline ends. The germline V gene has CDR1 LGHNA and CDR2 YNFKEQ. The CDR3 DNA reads TGTGCCAGCAGCCACGACTGGACCAATGAGCAGTTCTTC. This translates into CASSHDWTNEQFF.

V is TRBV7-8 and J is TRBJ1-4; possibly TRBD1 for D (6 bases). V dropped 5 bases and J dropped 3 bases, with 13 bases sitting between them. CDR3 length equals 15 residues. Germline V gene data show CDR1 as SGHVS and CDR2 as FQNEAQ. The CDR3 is CASSGGLTANEKLFF. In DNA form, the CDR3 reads TGTGCCAGCAGCGGGGGGCTAACGGCTAATGAAAAACTGTTTTTT.

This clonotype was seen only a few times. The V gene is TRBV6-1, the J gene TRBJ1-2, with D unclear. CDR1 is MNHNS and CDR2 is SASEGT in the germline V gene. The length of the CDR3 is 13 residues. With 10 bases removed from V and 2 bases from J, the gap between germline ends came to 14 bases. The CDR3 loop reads CAIARAGNYGYTF. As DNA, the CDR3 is TGTGCCATCGCGCGGGCAGGCAACTATGGCTACACCTTC.

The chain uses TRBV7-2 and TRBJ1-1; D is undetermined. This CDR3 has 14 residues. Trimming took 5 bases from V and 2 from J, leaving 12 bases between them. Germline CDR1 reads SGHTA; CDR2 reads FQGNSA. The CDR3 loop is CASSPVHANTEAFF. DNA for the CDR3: TGTGCCAGCAGCCCCGTCCACGCAAACACTGAAGCTTTCTTT.

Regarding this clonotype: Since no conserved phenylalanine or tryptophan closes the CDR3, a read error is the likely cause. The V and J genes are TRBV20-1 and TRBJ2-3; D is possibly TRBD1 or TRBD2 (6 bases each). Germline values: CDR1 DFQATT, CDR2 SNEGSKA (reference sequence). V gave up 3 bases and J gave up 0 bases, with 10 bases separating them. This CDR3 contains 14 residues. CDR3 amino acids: CSASGGQSTDTQYS. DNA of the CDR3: TGCAGTGCTAGTGGGGGGCAGAGCACAGATACGCAGTATTCT.